The 27 T cell receptor beta chains presented below share a single source sample, sequenced in a study of blood T cell repertoires in COVID-19. Profiling relied on immunoSEQ multiplex PCR, and the TCRdb table lists in-frame clones only, not all of them. The table includes some 56,000 clones, approximately 80% detected once. Source material: peripheral blood. These receptor sequences come from an elderly man with COVID-19, enrolled during active disease.

This clone occurred once. The CDR3 nucleotides are TGCGCCAGCAGCCCCCGAGGAGGGGAAAGCTCTGGGGCCAACGTCCTGACTTTC. Translating gives CASSPRGGESSGANVLTF. V gene TRBV4-3 combines with J gene TRBJ2-6; D might be TRBD2 (6 bases). The CDR3 covers 18 residues. Trimming removed 4 bases from V and 0 bases from J, with 16 bases in between. Per the germline V gene, CDR1 is LGHNA and CDR2 is YSLEER.

The CDR3 protein is CASSSVGNSPLHF. The DNA of the CDR3 is TGTGCCAGCAGCTCCGTCGGGAATTCACCCCTCCACTTT. V and J are TRBV7-9 and TRBJ1-6; no reliable D call. With 4 bases removed from V and 7 bases from J, the gap between germline ends came to 8 bases. Per the germline V gene, CDR1 is SEHNR and CDR2 is FQNEAQ (reference sequence). CDR3 length: 13 amino acids.

This rearrangement joins TRBV25-1 to TRBJ1-1, with 7 bases lining up with TRBD1. Germline trimming cut 8 bases from V and 4 bases from J; bases unmatched to any gene: 10. The germline CDR1 and CDR2 sequences are MGHDK and SYGVNS. The length of the CDR3 is 14 residues. The CDR3 is CASSQGGLGTEAFF. The CDR3 region has the DNA TGTGCCAGCTCCCAGGGGGGTCTAGGCACTGAAGCTTTCTTT. Full variable domain (missing parts from reference TRBV25-1 and TRBJ1-1): EADIYQTPRYLVIGTGKKITLECSQTMGHDKMYWYQQDPGMELHLIHYSYGVNSTEKGDLSSESTVSRIRTEHFPLTLESARPSHTSQYLCASSQGGLGTEAFFGQGTRLTVV.

This chain connects TRBV9 to TRBJ2-2; 8 positions agree with TRBD1. CDR3 length: 16 amino acids. Trimming removed 4 bases from V and 8 bases from J; junction bases left unmatched: 13. Germline values: CDR1 SGDLS, CDR2 YYNGEE. In DNA form, the CDR3 reads TGTGCCAGCAGCATGGGGACAGGTGGTGGGTCTGGGGAGCTGTTTTTT. Protein sequence: CASSMGTGGGSGELFF.

The chain uses TRBV19 and TRBJ2-1, with D possibly being TRBD2 (6 bases). CDR1 is LNHDA, CDR2 SQIVND, per germline (reference sequence). This CDR3 has 16 residues. V was pared by 1 base and J by 9 bases, with 19 bases between. The CDR3 region has the DNA TGTGCCAGTAGTATAGGGGGGGTTTTGACAGTAGGTGAGCAGTTCTTC. This codes for CASSIGGVLTVGEQFF.

This rearrangement joins TRBV3-1 (or the pseudogene TRBV3-2) to TRBJ2-2, with a possible D match to TRBD2 (6 bases). Germline lookup yields CDR1 LGHDT and CDR2 YNNKEL (reference sequence). V was cut by 0 bases and J by 0 bases, with 8 bases left in between. This CDR3 has 16 residues. The CDR3 nucleotides read TGTGCCAGCAGCCAAGATTCGGGGGCGAACACCGGGGAGCTGTTTTTT. Its translation: CASSQDSGANTGELFF.

V gene TRBV11-3 combines with J gene TRBJ2-1, with 11 nucleotides matching TRBD2. The J segment lost 9 bases and the V segment lost 5 bases, leaving 9 bases of the junction unmatched. Germline values: CDR1 SGHNT, CDR2 YENEEA. CDR3 length: 15 residues. The CDR3 spells CASSTTPLAGGEQFF. The DNA for the CDR3 is TGTGCCAGCAGCACCACCCCCCTAGCGGGAGGTGAGCAGTTCTTC.

The gene calls are TRBV24-1 and TRBJ2-3; TRBD2 might be the D (5 bases). Germline CDR1 is KGHDR and CDR2 is SFDVKD. Trimming removed 4 bases from V and 1 base from J, with 11 bases in between. CDR3 length: 15 amino acids. CDR3 DNA: TGTGCCACCAGTGAACCCGGACTGGGCACAGATACGCAGTATTTT. Protein product: CATSEPGLGTDTQYF.

V gene TRBV6-6 combines with J gene TRBJ2-3; D is perhaps TRBD2 (5 bases). From germline, CDR1 is MNHNY and CDR2 SVGAGI (reference sequence). The CDR3 consists of 14 residues. V lost 2 bases to trimming and J lost 6 bases, with 12 bases between them. The CDR3 nucleotides are TGTGCCAGCAGTTACCGCGGACTCAAGGATACGCAGTATTTT. It encodes CASSYRGLKDTQYF.

This clone was seen a single time. V usage is TRBV18 and J usage is TRBJ1-2, with 8 bases that match TRBD1. This CDR3 is 14 amino acids long. CDR1 is KGHSH and CDR2 is LQKENI in the germline V gene. V gave up 6 bases and J gave up 6 bases; unmatched junction bases: 9. The CDR3: CASSQQTGADGYTF. The CDR3 nucleotides read TGTGCCAGCTCTCAGCAGACAGGGGCTGATGGCTACACCTTC.

This chain connects TRBV29-1 to TRBJ2-3; 7 bases are a match to TRBD1. The CDR3 length is 15 residues. Germline V gene lookup returns CDR1 SQVTM and CDR2 ANQGSEA. The V and J ends lost 7 bases and 1 base, in that order; junction bases with no gene match: 11. In nucleotides, the CDR3 is TGCAGCGCCATCCCCCCCCAGGGGGGCACAGATACGCAGTATTTT. Translating it yields CSAIPPQGGTDTQYF.

This rearrangement joins TRBV19 to TRBJ1-1; possible D gene TRBD1, 5 bases. The germline V gene encodes CDR1 LNHDA and CDR2 SQIVND (reference sequence). The CDR3 runs 15 residues. Trimming stripped 7 bases from V and 3 bases from J, with 18 bases between. CDR3 coding DNA: TGTGCCAGTAAACCCCAGGGCGCGGGGGACACTGAAGCTTTCTTT. This encodes CASKPQGAGDTEAFF.

This clone was seen a handful of times. The J gene is TRBJ1-1, the V gene TRBV4-1, with 9 bases aligning to TRBD1. Germline loops: CDR1 MGHRA, CDR2 YSYEKL. The V and J ends lost 4 bases and 4 bases, in that order; junction bases with no gene match: 4. The CDR3 has 14 residues. CDR3 DNA: TGCGCCAGCAGCCCCGGGACAGGGACCACTGAAGCTTTCTTT. This encodes CASSPGTGTTEAFF.

The V and J genes are TRBV18 and TRBJ2-7; 10 positions match TRBD1. The germline gives CDR1 KGHSH, CDR2 LQKENI. Trimming took 0 bases from V and 5 from J; bases not matched to a gene: 4. The CDR3 runs to 15 residues. The DNA for the CDR3 is TGTGCCAGCTCACCACCGGGTGGACAGGGGGACGAGCAGTACTTC. This sequence encodes CASSPPGGQGDEQYF. Supplemented by reference TRBV18 and TRBJ2-7, the full variable domain reads NAGVMQNPRHLVRRRGQEARLRCSPMKGHSHVYWYRQLPEEGLKFMVYLQKENIIDESGMPKERFSAEFPKEGPSILRIQQVVRGDSAAYFCASSPPGGQGDEQYFGPGTRLTVT.

The CDR3 sequence: CASSAGAGGSQETQYF. For the CDR3, the DNA is TGTGCCAGCAGCGCTGGGGCAGGGGGGAGCCAAGAGACCCAGTACTTC. The chain recombines TRBV11-2 with TRBJ2-5; a weak D match, TRBD1 (7 bases). The CDR3 sequence is 16 residues long. CDR1 is SGHAT, CDR2 FQNNGV, per germline. V was pared by 5 bases and J by 1 base, with 17 bases between.

V usage is TRBV9 and J usage is TRBJ2-5; possibly TRBD1 for D (6 bases). CDR3 size: 15 residues. Germline V gene data show CDR1 as SGDLS and CDR2 as YYNGEE. Trimming left V 0 bases short and J 0 bases short, with 9 bases between. The CDR3 reads CASSVGQGYQETQYF. In nucleotides, the CDR3 is TGTGCCAGCAGCGTAGGGCAGGGGTACCAAGAGACCCAGTACTTC.

This CDR3 reads CATTRDRDYNEQFF. The CDR3 DNA reads TGTGCCACCACCCGCGACAGGGATTACAATGAGCAGTTCTTC. This chain joins TRBV15 and TRBJ2-1; TRBD1 agrees at 7 bases. V was pared by 7 bases and J by 4 bases, with 7 bases of the junction left unmatched. CDR1 and CDR2 (germline): LNHNV, YYDKDF (reference sequence). This CDR3 is 14 amino acids long. Based on the CDR3 plus reference TRBV15 and TRBJ2-1, the full variable domain is DAMVIQNPRYQVTQFGKPVTLSCSQTLNHNVMYWYQQKSSQAPKLLFHYYDKDFNNEADTPDNFQSRRPNTSFCFLDIRSPGLGDTAMYLCATTRDRDYNEQFFGPGTRLTVL.

The chain employs TRBV10-1 and TRBJ1-2; D might be TRBD1 (6 bases). The V gene lost 5 bases and the J gene lost 4 bases, with 11 bases spanning the gap. Germline V gene lookup returns CDR1 WNHNN and CDR2 SYGVQD (reference sequence). CDR3 length: 13 residues. CDR3 in amino acids: CASSQGQTYGYTF. The CDR3 bases are TGCGCCAGCAGTCAAGGACAGACCTATGGCTACACCTTC.

This clone turned up a few times. This sequence joins TRBV28 and TRBJ1-2, with 7 bases aligning to TRBD1. The V gene end was trimmed by 7 bases and the J gene end by 6 bases; junction bases not matched to a gene: 14. The CDR3 has 15 residues. Germline V gives CDR1 MDHEN, CDR2 SYDVKM. CDR3 loop: CASILQGRHYDGYTF. CDR3 DNA: TGTGCCAGCATATTACAGGGGCGACACTATGATGGCTACACCTTC.

The CDR3 nucleotides read TGTGCCAGCAGCTTTTACGGGGAGAACACTGAAGCTTTCTTT. It encodes CASSFYGENTEAFF. The chain couples TRBV7-2 to TRBJ1-1; D is unclear. V shed 3 bases and J shed 1 base, with 9 bases lying between them. CDR3 length: 14 amino acids. Germline values: CDR1 SGHTA, CDR2 FQGNSA.

V gene TRBV7-5 combines with J gene TRBJ2-6; no DNA check was done on the table's D call, TRBD1. TRBV7-5 is a listed pseudogene. This CDR3 is 18 amino acids long. DNA of the CDR3: TGTGTCAGAAGCGCTAGACAGGGGCACTGTCCTGGGGCCAACGTCCTGACTTTC. It is translated as CVRSARQGHCPGANVLTF.

This clone was counted a few times. The J gene is TRBJ1-6, the V gene TRBV6-4; D might be TRBD1 (6 bases). This CDR3 is built from 14 residues. V was pared by 6 bases and J by 3 bases, with 9 bases between. The V gene's germline CDR1 is MRHNA and CDR2 SNTAGT. CDR3 protein: CASSTGLYNSPLHF. The CDR3 DNA reads as TGTGCCAGCAGCACAGGGCTCTATAATTCACCCCTCCACTTT.

This clone has only a few counts. This chain joins TRBV2 and TRBJ1-1, with a weak D call TRBD1 (6 bases). The germline V gene encodes CDR1 SNHLY and CDR2 FYNNEI. This CDR3 comprises 12 residues. V lost 8 bases and J lost 5, with 12 bases in between. This CDR3 is CASQGSGTEAFF. The DNA for the CDR3 is TGTGCCAGCCAGGGGAGTGGGACTGAAGCTTTCTTT.

This clone was found a few times. The chain recombines TRBV6-5 with TRBJ1-2, with 8 bases aligning to TRBD1. CDR1 and CDR2 from the germline V gene are MNHEY and SVGAGI. Trimming at V came to 7 bases and at J to 5 bases, leaving 12 bases not matched to a gene. CDR3 length equals 15 residues. The CDR3, as DNA: TGTGCCAGCATCCTGACCCCGGACAGGGCGTATGGCTACACCTTC. Translated: CASILTPDRAYGYTF.

This sequence joins TRBV3-1 (or the pseudogene TRBV3-2) and TRBJ1-4, with TRBD1 matching 7 bases. Germline CDR1 LGHDT, CDR2 YNNKEL (reference sequence). V dropped 0 bases and J dropped 7; count of bases not matched to a gene: 5. This CDR3 has 15 residues. Here the CDR3 DNA reads TGTGCCAGCAGCCAAGAGACAGGGCGGGTTGAAAAACTGTTTTTT. This gives the protein CASSQETGRVEKLFF.

The chain joins TRBV3-1 (or the pseudogene TRBV3-2) to TRBJ1-1; tentatively, D is TRBD1 (5 bases). V was shortened by 7 bases and J by 0 bases, with 12 bases between the two germline ends. The CDR3 totals 14 residues. CDR1 and CDR2 (germline): LGHDT, YNNKEL (reference sequence). CDR3 region: CASTRQRMNTEAFF. CDR3 nucleotide sequence: TGTGCCAGCACCCGACAGCGCATGAACACTGAAGCTTTCTTT.

This chain connects TRBV19 to TRBJ2-1, with 10 bases fitting TRBD1. This CDR3 is 16 amino acids long. J gave up 5 bases and V 5 bases, and 9 bases lay outside the gene matches. Germline CDR1 LNHDA, CDR2 SQIVND (reference sequence). CDR3 residues: CASSAPGTGADNEQFF. DNA for the CDR3: TGTGCCAGTAGTGCCCCCGGGACAGGGGCTGACAATGAGCAGTTCTTC.